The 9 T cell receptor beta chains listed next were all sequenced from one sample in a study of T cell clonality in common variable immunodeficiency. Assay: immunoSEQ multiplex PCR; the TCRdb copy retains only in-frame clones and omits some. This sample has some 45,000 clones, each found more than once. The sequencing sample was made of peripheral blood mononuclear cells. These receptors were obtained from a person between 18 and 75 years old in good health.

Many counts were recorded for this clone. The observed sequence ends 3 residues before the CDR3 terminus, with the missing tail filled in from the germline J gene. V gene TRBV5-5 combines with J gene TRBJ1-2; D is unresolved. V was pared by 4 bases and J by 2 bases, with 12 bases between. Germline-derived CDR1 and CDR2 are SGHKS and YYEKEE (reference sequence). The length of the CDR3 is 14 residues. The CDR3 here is CASSERSANYGYTF. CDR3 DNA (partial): TGTGCCAGCAGCGAGCGAAGCGCAAACTATGGC. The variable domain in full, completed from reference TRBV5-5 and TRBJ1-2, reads DAGVTQSPTHLIKTRGQQVTLRCSPISGHKSVSWYQQVLGQGPQFIFQYYEKEERGRGNFPDRFSARQFPNYSSELNVNALLLGDSALYLCASSERSANYGYTFGSGTRLTVV.

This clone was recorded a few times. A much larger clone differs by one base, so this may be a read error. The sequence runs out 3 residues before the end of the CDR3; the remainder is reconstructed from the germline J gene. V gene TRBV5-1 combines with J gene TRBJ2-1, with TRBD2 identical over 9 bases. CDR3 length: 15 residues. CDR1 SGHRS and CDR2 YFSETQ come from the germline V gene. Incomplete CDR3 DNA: TGCACCAGCAGCCCGTTCCAGCGGGAGGTGGATGAG. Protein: CTSSPFQREVDE. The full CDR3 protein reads CTSSPFQREVDEQFF. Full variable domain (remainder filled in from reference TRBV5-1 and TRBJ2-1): KAGVTQTPRYLIKTRGQQVTLSCSPISGHRSVSWYQQTPGQGLQFLFEYFSETQRNKGNFPGRFSGRQFSNSRSEMNVSTLELGDSALYLCTSSPFQREVDEQFFGPGTRLTVL.

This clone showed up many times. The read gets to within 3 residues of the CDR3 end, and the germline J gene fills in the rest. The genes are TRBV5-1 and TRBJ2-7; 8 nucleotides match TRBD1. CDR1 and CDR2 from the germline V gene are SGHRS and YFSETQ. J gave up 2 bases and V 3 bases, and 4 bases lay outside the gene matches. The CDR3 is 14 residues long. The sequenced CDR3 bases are TGCGCCAGCAGCTCGACAGGGGTGGCCTACGAG. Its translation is CASSSTGVAYE. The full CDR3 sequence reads CASSSTGVAYEQYF.

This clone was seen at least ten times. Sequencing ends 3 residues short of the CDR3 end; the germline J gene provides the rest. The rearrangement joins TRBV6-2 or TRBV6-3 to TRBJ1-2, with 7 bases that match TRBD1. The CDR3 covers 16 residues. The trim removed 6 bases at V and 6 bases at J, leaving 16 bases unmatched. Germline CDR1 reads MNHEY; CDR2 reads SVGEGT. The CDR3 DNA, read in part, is TGTGCCAGCAGGCGAGACCTAACAGGGGTGATTGATGGC. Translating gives CASRRDLTGVIDG. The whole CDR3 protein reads CASRRDLTGVIDGYTF.

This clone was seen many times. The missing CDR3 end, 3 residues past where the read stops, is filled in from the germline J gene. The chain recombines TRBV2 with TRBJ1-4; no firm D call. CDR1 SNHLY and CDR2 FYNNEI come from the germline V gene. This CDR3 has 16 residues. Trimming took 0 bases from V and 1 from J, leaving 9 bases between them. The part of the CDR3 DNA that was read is TGTGCCAGCAGTGAAGCGCTTCGGGGAACTAATGAAAAA. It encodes CASSEALRGTNEK. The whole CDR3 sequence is CASSEALRGTNEKLFF.

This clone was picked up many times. CDR3: CASSDPTGNGYTF. The sequenced CDR3 bases are TGTGCCAGCAGTGATCCGACAGGCAATGGC. This sequence joins TRBV6-1 and TRBJ1-2, with D possibly being TRBD1 (6 bases). The read finishes 3 residues shy of the CDR3 end, and the germline J gene is used to complete it. The CDR3 has 13 amino acids. V was clipped by 3 bases and J by 6 bases, with 11 bases between them. Germline V CDR1 and CDR2: MNHNS, SASEGT.

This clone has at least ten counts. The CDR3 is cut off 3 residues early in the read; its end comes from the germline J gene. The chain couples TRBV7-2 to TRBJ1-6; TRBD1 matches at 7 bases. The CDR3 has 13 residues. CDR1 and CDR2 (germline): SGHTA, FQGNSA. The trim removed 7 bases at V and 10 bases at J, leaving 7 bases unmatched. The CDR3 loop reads CASTLNRGSPLHF. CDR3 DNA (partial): TGTGCCAGCACTTTGAACAGGGGATCACCC.

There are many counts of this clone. The part of the CDR3 DNA that was read is TGTGCCAGCAGCTTAGATCCTAGCGGGCACAATGAG. This gives the protein CASSLDPSGHNE. The entire CDR3 protein is CASSLDPSGHNEQFF. The chain employs TRBV7-6 and TRBJ2-1; 8 bases fit TRBD2. The CDR3 end falls 3 residues outside the read, so it is completed with the germline J gene. V lost 1 base to trimming and J lost 5 bases; unmatched junction nucleotides: 4. Germline lookup yields CDR1 SGHVS and CDR2 FNYEAQ. The CDR3 spans 15 residues.

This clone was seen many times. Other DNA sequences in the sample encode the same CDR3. The CDR3 protein is CASSPLGRETQYF. The sequenced CDR3 bases are TGTGCCAGCAGCCCGCTAGGTCGGGAGACC. V usage is TRBV7-3 and J usage is TRBJ2-5; D is undetermined. The read comes to an end 3 residues before the CDR3 does, leaving the germline J gene to fill in the end. The germline V gene has CDR1 SGHTA and CDR2 FQGTGA. The CDR3 spans 13 residues. The V gene lost 5 bases and the J gene lost 5 bases, with 12 bases spanning the gap.